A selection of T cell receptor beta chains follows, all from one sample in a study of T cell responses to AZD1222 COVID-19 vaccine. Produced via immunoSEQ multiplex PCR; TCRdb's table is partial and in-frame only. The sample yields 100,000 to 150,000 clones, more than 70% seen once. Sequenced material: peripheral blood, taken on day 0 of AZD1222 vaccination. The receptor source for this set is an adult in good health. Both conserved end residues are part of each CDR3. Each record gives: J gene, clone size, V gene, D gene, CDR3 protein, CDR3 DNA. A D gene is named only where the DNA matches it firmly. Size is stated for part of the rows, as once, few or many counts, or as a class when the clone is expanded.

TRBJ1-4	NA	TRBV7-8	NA	CASSLTRGTNEKLFF	TGTGCCAGCAGCTTGACCAGGGGAACTAATGAAAAACTGTTTTTT
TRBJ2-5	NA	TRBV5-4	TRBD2	CASSLASGGAGQETQYF	TGTGCCAGCAGCTTGGCTAGCGGGGGGGCTGGGCAAGAGACCCAGTACTTC
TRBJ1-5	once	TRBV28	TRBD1	CAAGGTDQPQHF	TGTGCCGCAGGGGGCACAGATCAGCCCCAGCATTTT
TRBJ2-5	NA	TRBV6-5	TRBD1	CASTPDRERGETQYF	TGTGCCAGCACCCCCGACAGGGAGAGAGGGGAGACCCAGTACTTC
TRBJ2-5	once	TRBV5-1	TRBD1	CASSPRTGANQETQYF	TGCGCCAGCAGCCCTAGGACAGGGGCTAACCAAGAGACCCAGTACTTC
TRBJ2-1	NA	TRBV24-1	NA	CATSEPGTRNEQFF	TGTGCCACCAGTGAACCCGGGACTCGAAATGAGCAGTTCTTC
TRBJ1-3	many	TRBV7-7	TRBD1	CASSLDRGSGNTIYF	TGTGCCAGCAGCTTGGACAGGGGATCTGGAAACACCATATATTTT
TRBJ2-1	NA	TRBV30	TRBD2	CAWRPEGLASYNEQFF	TGTGCCTGGAGACCGGAGGGACTAGCGTCCTACAATGAGCAGTTCTTC
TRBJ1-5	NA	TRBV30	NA	CAWSEGRVDQPQHF	TGTGCCTGGAGTGAGGGGAGGGTGGATCAGCCCCAGCATTTT
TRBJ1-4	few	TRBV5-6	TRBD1	CASSLESRGYRANEKLFF	TGTGCCAGCAGCTTGGAAAGCAGGGGGTATAGGGCTAATGAAAAACTGTTTTTT
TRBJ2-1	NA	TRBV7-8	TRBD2	CASSRDTSGRAGNEQFF	TGTGCCAGCAGCCGAGATACTAGCGGGAGGGCCGGGAATGAGCAGTTCTTC
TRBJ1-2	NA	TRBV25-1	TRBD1	CASSEGPWTGNYGYTF	TGTGCCAGCAGTGAAGGTCCCTGGACAGGGAACTATGGCTACACCTTC
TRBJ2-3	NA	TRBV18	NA	CASSPPYGGDTQYF	TGTGCCAGCTCACCCCCATACGGAGGAGATACGCAGTATTTT
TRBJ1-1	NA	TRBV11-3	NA	CASSPKRPGADTEAFF	TGTGCCAGCAGCCCTAAACGCCCAGGGGCGGACACTGAAGCTTTCTTT
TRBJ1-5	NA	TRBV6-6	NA	CASRRGGQTSNQPQHF	TGTGCCAGCCGCCGAGGAGGACAGACGAGCAATCAGCCCCAGCATTTT
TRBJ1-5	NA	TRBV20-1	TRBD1	CSASLGSGGQPQHF	TGCAGTGCTAGTCTTGGTTCAGGGGGCCAGCCCCAGCATTTT
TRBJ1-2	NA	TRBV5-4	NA	CASSSSQAGVYGYTF	TGTGCCAGCAGCTCCTCCCAGGCAGGGGTATATGGCTACACCTTC
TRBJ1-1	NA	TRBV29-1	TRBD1	CSVIARRDSYTEAFF	TGCAGCGTGATAGCAAGACGGGACAGCTACACTGAAGCTTTCTTT
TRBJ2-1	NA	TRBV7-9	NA	CASSLGGSPSYNEQFF	TGTGCCAGCAGCCTCGGGGGCAGCCCTTCCTACAATGAGCAGTTCTTC
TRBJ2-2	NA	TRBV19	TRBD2	CASSMLAGVFPGELFF	TGTGCCAGTAGTATGTTAGCGGGAGTGTTTCCCGGGGAGCTGTTTTTT
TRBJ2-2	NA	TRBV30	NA	CAWGTMTNTGELFF	TGTGCCTGGGGGACGATGACGAACACCGGGGAGCTGTTTTTT
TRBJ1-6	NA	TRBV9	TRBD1	CASSVTGQVYNSPLHF	TGTGCCAGCAGCGTTACCGGACAGGTCTATAATTCACCCCTCCACTTT
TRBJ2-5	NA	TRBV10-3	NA	CAISVANQETQYF	TGTGCCATCAGTGTCGCAAACCAAGAGACCCAGTACTTC
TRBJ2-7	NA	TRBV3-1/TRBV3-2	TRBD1	CASSQNRGHEQYF	TGTGCCAGCAGCCAGAACAGGGGCCACGAGCAGTACTTC
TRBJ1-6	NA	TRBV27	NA	CASSSTRQAYNSPLHF	TGTGCCAGCAGTTCTACCCGACAGGCTTATAATTCACCCCTCCACTTT
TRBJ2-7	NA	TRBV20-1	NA	CSASLGQSYEQYF	TGCAGTGCTAGTTTGGGCCAGTCCTACGAGCAGTACTTC
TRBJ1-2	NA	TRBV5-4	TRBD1	CASSGWGQGVYGYTF	TGTGCCAGCTCTGGGTGGGGGCAGGGGGTCTATGGCTACACCTTC
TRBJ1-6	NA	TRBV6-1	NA	CASTLIRGTDSPLHF	TGTGCCAGCACCCTGATAAGGGGTACTGATTCACCCCTCCACTTT
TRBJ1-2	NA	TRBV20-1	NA	CSARDGPNYTF	TGCAGTGCTAGAGATGGGCCAAACTACACCTTC
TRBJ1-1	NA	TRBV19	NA	CASSSQYGEAFF	TGTGCCAGTAGTTCTCAATACGGTGAAGCTTTCTTT
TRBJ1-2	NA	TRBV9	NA	CASSVSRDLLDYTF	TGTGCCAGCAGCGTATCCAGGGATCTCTTGGACTACACCTTC
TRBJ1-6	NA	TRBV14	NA	CASSQVLQALWSPLHF	TGTGCCAGCAGCCAAGTACTCCAGGCCTTGTGGTCACCCCTCCACTTT
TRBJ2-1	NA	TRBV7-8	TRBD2	CASSLAETSHNEQFF	TGTGCCAGCAGCTTAGCTGAGACTAGCCACAATGAGCAGTTCTTC
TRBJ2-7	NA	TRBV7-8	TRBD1	CASTSRPKTGILTYEQYF	TGTGCCAGCACTTCTCGACCCAAGACAGGGATTCTTACCTACGAGCAGTACTTC
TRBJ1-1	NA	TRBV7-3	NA	CASSSDGGREAFF	TGTGCCAGCAGCTCCGATGGGGGCCGCGAAGCTTTCTTT
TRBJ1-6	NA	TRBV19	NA	CAKFPHSSYNSPLHF	TGTGCCAAATTTCCCCACAGCTCCTATAATTCACCCCTCCACTTT
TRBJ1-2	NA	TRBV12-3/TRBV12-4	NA	CASSFGGNGYTF	TGTGCCAGCAGTTTCGGGGGAAATGGCTACACCTTC
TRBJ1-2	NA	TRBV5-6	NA	CASSLYTDYGYTF	TGTGCCAGCAGCTTGTATACGGACTATGGCTACACCTTC
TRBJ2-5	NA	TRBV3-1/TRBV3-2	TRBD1	CASSPPGQGSSWAQYF	TGTGCCAGCAGTCCGCCGGGACAGGGTTCCAGTTGGGCCCAGTACTTC
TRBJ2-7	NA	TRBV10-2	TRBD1	CASSEATGEVFF	TGCGCCAGCAGTGAGGCGACAGGGGAGGTCTTCTTC
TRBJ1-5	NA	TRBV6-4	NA	CASSEQQGEGQPQHF	TGTGCCAGCAGTGAACAACAGGGTGAAGGACAGCCCCAGCATTTT
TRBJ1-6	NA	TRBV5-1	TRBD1	CASSLTGGEDSPLHF	TGCGCCAGCAGCTTGACAGGGGGCGAAGATTCACCCCTCCACTTT
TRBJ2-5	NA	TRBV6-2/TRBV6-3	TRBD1	CASSYPGGKETQYF	TGTGCCAGCAGTTACCCAGGGGGCAAAGAGACCCAGTACTTC
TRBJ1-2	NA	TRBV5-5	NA	CASNVGTVRGYGYTF	TGTGCCAGCAACGTAGGAACAGTGCGGGGCTATGGCTACACCTTC
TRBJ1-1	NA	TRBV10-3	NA	CAISEYGGRANTEAFF	TGTGCCATCAGTGAGTATGGCGGCCGCGCGAACACTGAAGCTTTCTTT
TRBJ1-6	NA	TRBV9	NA	CASSVPDRNSPLHF	TGTGCCAGCAGTGTACCGGACAGAAATTCACCCCTCCACTTT
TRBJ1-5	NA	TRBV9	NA	CASSVGGLSNQPQHF	TGTGCCAGCAGCGTGGGGGGGTTGAGCAATCAGCCCCAGCATTTT
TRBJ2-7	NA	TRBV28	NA	CASSFYRGTYGSYEQYF	TGTGCCAGCAGTTTCTACCGAGGGACCTACGGTTCCTACGAGCAGTACTTC
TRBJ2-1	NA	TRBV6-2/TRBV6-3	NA	CASTPRGAYNEQFF	TGTGCCAGCACCCCAAGGGGGGCCTACAATGAGCAGTTCTTC
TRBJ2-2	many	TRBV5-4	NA	CASSPHTGELFF	TGTGCCAGCAGCCCACATACCGGGGAGCTGTTTTTT
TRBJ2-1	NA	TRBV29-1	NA	CSVDGNEQFF	TGCAGCGTTGATGGGAATGAGCAGTTCTTC
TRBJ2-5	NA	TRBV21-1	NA	CASSKRGQGARETQYF	TGTGCCAGCAGCAAAAGGGGACAGGGGGCGCGGGAGACCCAGTACTTC
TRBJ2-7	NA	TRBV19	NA	CASSPSAHEQYF	TGTGCCAGTAGTCCATCGGCCCACGAGCAGTACTTC
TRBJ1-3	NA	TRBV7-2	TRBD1	CASSLERGPGNTIYF	TGTGCCAGCAGCTTAGAAAGGGGGCCGGGAAACACCATATATTTT
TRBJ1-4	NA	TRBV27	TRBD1	CASRTRTGPTEKLFF	TGTGCCAGCAGGACCAGGACAGGGCCTACTGAAAAACTGTTTTTT